The 29 T cell receptor beta chains reported below all come from one sample, sequenced in a study of blood T cell repertoires in COVID-19. Libraries were prepared by immunoSEQ multiplex PCR; TCRdb keeps only in-frame clonotypes and omits some of them. The profile shows 300,000 to 400,000 clones, around 89% of them singletons. The sequencing input was PBMCs or T cells enriched from blood (not recorded which). The receptors come from a woman between 25 and 40 years old with acute COVID-19.

The genes are TRBV10-3 and TRBJ1-5; a weak D match, TRBD1 (6 bases). Trimming shortened V by 11 bases and J by 0 bases, and 17 bases separated the two germline ends. The CDR3 has 15 amino acids. Germline V gene data show CDR1 as ENHRY and CDR2 as SYGVKD. The CDR3 nucleotides are TGTGCCTCAGGGGCAGGGGCTTCTAGCAATCAGCCCCAGCATTTT. The encoded protein is CASGAGASSNQPQHF.

J is TRBJ2-2 and V is TRBV5-1; 8 bases are shared with TRBD1. After removal of 3 bases from V and 2 bases from J, the junction contained 9 bases not matched to a gene. The germline CDR1 and CDR2 sequences are SGHRS and YFSETQ. CDR3 length: 17 residues. CDR3 amino acids: CASSSGDRGLNTGELFF. The CDR3 DNA is TGCGCCAGCAGCTCGGGAGACAGGGGCCTAAACACCGGGGAGCTGTTTTTT.

The chain has TRBV5-1 and TRBJ1-1; 8 bases are shared with TRBD1. V was clipped by 2 bases and J by 9 bases; unmatched bases: 12. The V gene's germline CDR1 is SGHRS and CDR2 YFSETQ. The CDR3 length is 15 residues. The CDR3: CASSLGADRAGKAFF. CDR3 coding DNA: TGCGCCAGCAGCTTAGGGGCGGACAGGGCGGGAAAAGCTTTCTTT.

The V gene is TRBV5-1, the J gene TRBJ1-4; the match to TRBD1 covers 7 bases. Germline lookup yields CDR1 SGHRS and CDR2 YFSETQ. V trimming: 2 bases; J trimming: 10 bases; junction bases outside the gene matches: 14. The CDR3 is 16 residues long. This CDR3 reads CASSLEAPTGVGKLFF. The CDR3 coding sequence is TGCGCCAGCAGCTTAGAAGCCCCAACAGGGGTTGGAAAACTGTTTTTT.

This sequence joins TRBV7-2 and TRBJ1-6, with D perhaps matching TRBD1 (6 bases). The CDR3 contains 14 residues. Germline CDR1 is SGHTA and CDR2 is FQGNSA. The V end was cut by 3 bases, the J end by 7 bases, with 10 bases between. Here the CDR3 DNA reads TGTGCCAGCAGCTTCAGGGGTAGCAATTCACCCCTCCACTTT. As protein: CASSFRGSNSPLHF.

The chain combines TRBV19 with TRBJ2-1; D is perhaps TRBD1 (6 bases). Germline lookup yields CDR1 LNHDA and CDR2 SQIVND (reference sequence). The CDR3 runs to 16 residues. V lost 5 bases to trimming and J lost 4 bases, with 18 bases between them. The CDR3 here is CASSPTNRVQYNEQFF. CDR3 coding DNA: TGTGCCAGTAGTCCTACTAACAGGGTGCAGTACAATGAGCAGTTCTTC. Based on the CDR3 plus reference TRBV19 and TRBJ2-1, the full variable domain is DGGITQSPKYLFRKEGQNVTLSCEQNLNHDAMYWYRQDPGQGLRLIYYSQIVNDFQKGDIAEGYSVSREKKESFPLTVTSAQKNPTAFYLCASSPTNRVQYNEQFFGPGTRLTVL.

The gene calls are TRBV29-1 and TRBJ2-1; a possible D gene is TRBD1 (6 bases). The CDR3 consists of 11 residues. Germline CDR1 is SQVTM and CDR2 is ANQGSEA. V shed 4 bases and J shed 15 bases, with 16 bases lying between them. This CDR3 reads CSVGAGRGLFF. The CDR3 DNA reads as TGCAGCGTTGGCGCGGGCAGGGGATTGTTCTTC.

J is TRBJ1-1 and V is TRBV13; D perhaps matches TRBD1 (5 bases). The germline V and J ends were trimmed by 5 bases and 3 bases, with 13 bases remaining between them. Germline V gene data show CDR1 as PRHDT and CDR2 as FYEKMQ (reference sequence). The CDR3 length is 14 residues. This CDR3 reads CASSPGGWHTEAFF. CDR3 in DNA: TGTGCCAGCAGCCCGGGGGGGTGGCACACTGAAGCTTTCTTT.

This clone has only one observation. The J gene is TRBJ1-2, the V gene TRBV25-1, with D unclear. Looked up from germline, CDR1 is MGHDK and CDR2 is SYGVNS. The CDR3 sequence is 12 residues long. Trimming pared 5 bases from V and 7 bases from J, leaving 11 bases between. CDR3 sequence reads: CASSFAGSGYTF. The CDR3 coding sequence is TGTGCCAGCAGTTTCGCGGGAAGTGGCTACACCTTC.

The rearrangement joins TRBV3-1 (or the pseudogene TRBV3-2) to TRBJ1-4; a weak D match, TRBD1 (5 bases). This CDR3 has 12 amino acids. Germline CDR1 LGHDT, CDR2 YNNKEL (reference sequence). V was trimmed by 4 bases and J by 8 bases, leaving 8 bases between them. The chain's CDR3 is CASSRQREKLFF. DNA for the CDR3: TGTGCCAGCAGCCGACAGAGAGAAAAACTGTTTTTT.

This chain uses TRBV10-2 with TRBJ1-1, with 8 bases identical to TRBD1. From germline, CDR1 is WSHSY and CDR2 SAAADI. The CDR3 is 15 residues long. Trimming removed 3 bases from V and 6 bases from J; junction bases left unmatched: 9. CDR3 in amino acids: CASSDSLTGGSEAFF. The CDR3 DNA reads as TGCGCCAGCAGTGACTCATTAACAGGGGGGTCTGAAGCTTTCTTT.

This sequence joins TRBV12-2 and TRBJ1-3; TRBD1 is taken as the D call from the table, unchecked against the DNA. TRBV12-2 is labeled a pseudogene. The CDR3 spans 16 residues. This CDR3 reads CASRLRPGPGGNTIYF. The CDR3 coding sequence is TGTGCAAGTCGCTTAAGGCCAGGGCCTGGTGGAAACACCATATATTTT.

V and J are TRBV5-1 and TRBJ2-2, with 10 nucleotides matching TRBD1. This CDR3 comprises 18 residues. V lost 3 bases and J lost 2; bases outside the gene matches: 10. Per germline, CDR1 SGHRS and CDR2 YFSETQ. Written as DNA, the CDR3 is TGCGCCAGCAGCTCGGCCCCCCCGACAGGGGGCAACACCGGGGAGCTGTTTTTT. Amino acid sequence: CASSSAPPTGGNTGELFF.

The chain employs TRBV5-4 and TRBJ1-6; D is possibly TRBD1 (5 bases). V lost 3 bases and J lost 8, with 15 bases in between. This CDR3 contains 15 residues. CDR1 and CDR2 (germline): SGHNT, YYREEE (reference sequence). The CDR3 sequence is CASSSFPGGYSPLHF. Written as DNA, the CDR3 is TGTGCCAGCAGCTCCTTCCCGGGGGGGTATTCACCCCTCCACTTT.

V is TRBV5-6 and J is TRBJ2-1, with D maybe TRBD1 (5 bases). The CDR3 extends over 13 amino acids. V lost 0 bases to trimming and J lost 10 bases, with 11 bases between them. Germline assignment: CDR1 SGHDT and CDR2 YYEEEE. The CDR3 region has the DNA TGTGCCAGCAGCTTGGCGGGCCAGGGAGAGCAGTTCTTC. Its protein product is CASSLAGQGEQFF.

The chain combines TRBV10-3 with TRBJ1-2; 7 nucleotides agree with TRBD1. J lost 5 bases, V lost 10 bases, and 10 bases had no gene match. The CDR3 length is 13 residues. Germline CDR1 is ENHRY and CDR2 is SYGVKD. The CDR3 nucleotides are TGTGCCACTAACAGACAGGGTCGGTATGGCTACACCTTC. Translation gives CATNRQGRYGYTF.

A note on this clone: Compared with germline, one end of the junction differs, possibly owing to a read error. This sequence joins TRBV29-1 and TRBJ1-2; D is unclear. CDR1 and CDR2 from the germline V gene are SQVTM and ANQGSEA. The CDR3 runs 13 residues. DNA of the CDR3: TGCAGCGTGGAAGCCCCTCCTAACTATGGCTACACCTTC. Amino acids: CSVEAPPNYGYTF.

The chain links TRBV11-3 to TRBJ1-3, with D hard to call. The V end was cut by 3 bases, the J end by 4 bases, with 7 bases between. CDR1 is SGHNT and CDR2 is YENEEA in the germline V gene. This CDR3 contains 13 residues. The CDR3: CASSFAGGNTIYF. CDR3 bases: TGTGCCAGCAGCTTTGCAGGAGGAAACACCATATATTTT. The full variable domain, in which reference TRBV11-3 and TRBJ1-3 provide the parts outside the CDR3, is EAGVVQSPRYKIIEKKQPVAFWCNPISGHNTLYWYLQNLGQGPELLIRYENEEAVDDSQLPKDRFSAERLKGVDSTLKIQPAELGDSAVYLCASSFAGGNTIYFGEGSWLTVV.

V usage is TRBV24-1 and J usage is TRBJ2-7; 12 bases align to TRBD2. The J segment lost 7 bases and the V segment lost 4 bases, leaving 7 bases of the junction unmatched. The CDR3 loop spans 15 amino acids. CDR1 and CDR2 from the germline V gene are KGHDR and SFDVKD. CDR3 sequence: CATSERTSGEREQYF. The DNA of the CDR3 is TGTGCCACCAGTGAAAGGACTAGCGGGGAGCGGGAGCAGTACTTC.

The rearrangement links TRBV13 to TRBJ1-1; D gene ambiguous. CDR1 and CDR2 from the germline V gene are PRHDT and FYEKMQ (reference sequence). CDR3 length equals 11 residues. Trimming took off 7 bases at V and 5 bases at J, with 8 bases between the two ends. This CDR3 is CASTGGTEAFF. CDR3 coding DNA: TGTGCCAGCACGGGTGGAACTGAAGCTTTCTTT. Using reference TRBV13 and TRBJ1-1 for the parts outside the CDR3, the full variable domain is AAGVIQSPRHLIKEKRETATLKCYPIPRHDTVYWYQQGPGQDPQFLISFYEKMQSDKGSIPDRFSAQQFSDYHSELNMSSLELGDSALYFCASTGGTEAFFGQGTRLTVV.

The rearrangement joins TRBV27 to TRBJ1-6, with 9 bases matching TRBD1. Looked up from germline, CDR1 is MNHEY and CDR2 is SMNVEV (reference sequence). This CDR3 is built from 18 residues. The trim removed 0 bases at V and 7 bases at J, leaving 10 bases unmatched. The CDR3 DNA follows: TGTGCCAGCAGTTTATCCCCCACAAGGACAGGGGTGAATTCACCCCTCCACTTT. Residues: CASSLSPTRTGVNSPLHF.

The V and J genes are TRBV9 and TRBJ1-6, with D unclear. The germline V gene has CDR1 SGDLS and CDR2 YYNGEE. The germline V and J ends were trimmed by 2 bases and 3 bases, with 3 bases remaining between them. The CDR3 loop spans 13 amino acids. The CDR3 sequence: CASSVYYNSPLHF. Here the CDR3 DNA reads TGTGCCAGCAGCGTCTACTATAATTCACCCCTCCACTTT. The variable domain in full, completed from reference TRBV9 and TRBJ1-6, reads DSGVTQTPKHLITATGQRVTLRCSPRSGDLSVYWYQQSLDQGLQFLIQYYNGEERAKGNILERFSAQQFPDLHSELNLSSLELGDSALYFCASSVYYNSPLHFGNGTRLTVT.

The V and J genes are TRBV19 and TRBJ2-1; 11 nucleotides agree with TRBD2. Per the germline V gene, CDR1 is LNHDA and CDR2 is SQIVND (reference sequence). V lost 0 bases, J lost 7 bases, and 11 bases stayed unmatched. CDR3 size: 18 residues. CDR3 region: CASSIEFLAGGPRNEQFF. The CDR3 coding sequence is TGTGCCAGTAGTATAGAGTTCCTAGCGGGGGGCCCTAGGAATGAGCAGTTCTTC.

The V call is TRBV6-2 or TRBV6-3, the J call TRBJ2-1; TRBD1 aligns across 7 bases. The CDR3 is made up of 15 amino acids. Germline V gives CDR1 MNHEY, CDR2 SVGEGT. V dropped 5 bases and J dropped 3; count of bases not matched to a gene: 7. The CDR3 nucleotides read TGTGCCAGCAGTACGGGGACAGCCGTCTACAATGAGCAGTTCTTC. Amino acid sequence: CASSTGTAVYNEQFF.

A single count supports this clone. V and J are TRBV7-2 and TRBJ2-5; D uncertain. V was pared by 3 bases and J by 5 bases, with 10 bases between. CDR3 length: 13 amino acids. Germline V gene sequence: CDR1 SGHTA, CDR2 FQGNSA. The CDR3 nucleotides read TGTGCCAGCAGCTTGAGTCTTCGCGAGACCCAGTACTTC. This sequence encodes CASSLSLRETQYF.

This clone came up once. This chain connects TRBV6-1 to TRBJ2-7; D may be TRBD2 (5 bases). The CDR3 is made up of 16 amino acids. V was pared by 3 bases and J by 6 bases, with 21 bases between. Germline CDR1 is MNHNS and CDR2 is SASEGT. This CDR3 is CASSDYRLGSEGEQYF. The DNA for the CDR3 is TGTGCCAGCAGTGACTACCGGTTGGGGAGTGAGGGCGAGCAGTACTTC.

The table lists this clone with a count of one. Other nucleotide sequences in the sample specify the same CDR3. The CDR3 loop reads CAWSVSGYSNQPQHF. CDR3 DNA: TGTGCCTGGAGTGTGTCAGGGTATAGCAATCAGCCCCAGCATTTT. V is TRBV30 and J is TRBJ1-5; D is possibly TRBD1 (5 bases). CDR1 and CDR2 from the germline V gene are GTSNPN and SVGIG (reference sequence). This CDR3 has 15 residues. V shed 0 bases and J shed 0 bases, with 9 bases lying between them. The complete variable domain, with remaining parts taken from reference TRBV30 and TRBJ1-5, reads SQTIHQWPATLVQPVGSPLSLECTVEGTSNPNLYWYRQAAGRGLQLLFYSVGIGQISSEVPQNLSASRPQDRQFILSSKKLLLSDSGFYLCAWSVSGYSNQPQHFGDGTRLSIL.

The J gene is TRBJ2-1, the V gene TRBV7-3, with 9 bases identical to TRBD1. Germline V gene lookup returns CDR1 SGHTA and CDR2 FQGTGA. The CDR3 is made up of 19 amino acids. The ends lost 0 bases at V and 2 bases at J; junction bases unmatched: 11. In DNA form, the CDR3 reads TGTGCCAGCAGCTTAACGGCAGGAGTAGGGACAGGGACCTACAATGAGCAGTTCTTC. This encodes CASSLTAGVGTGTYNEQFF.

V usage is TRBV23-1 and J usage is TRBJ2-7, with D tentatively TRBD2 (5 bases). TRBV23-1 is noted as an ORF with a role that remains uncertain. V was cut by 6 bases and J by 3 bases, with 18 bases left in between. CDR3 length: 15 residues. CDR3 bases: TGCGCCAGCAGGACACCCCCGAGGGTCGTCTACGAGCAGTACTTC. Its translation is CASRTPPRVVYEQYF.